Listed below are T cell receptor beta chains from one sample, sequenced in a study of blood T cell repertoires in COVID-19. Some clones are missing from TCRdb's copy, which holds only in-frame ones; the method was immunoSEQ multiplex PCR. The top ten hold less than 9.5% of the sample, which has over 85,000 clones, roughly 90% seen once. What was sequenced was peripheral blood. The receptor source for this set is a man between 60 and 75 years old with acute or convalescent COVID-19. Each CDR3 is given with its conserved first and last residue. The D gene is left open where the match is weak. A clone size is listed for some rows: how often the clone was seen (once, few, many), or a class if it is expanded.

>TRBJ1-1|TRBV9|-|once
CASSVSGAVTEAFF
TGTGCCAGCAGCGTGAGCGGGGCCGTGACTGAAGCTTTCTTT
>TRBJ2-1|TRBV5-1|TRBD2|-
CASSSLNSGSLKQFF
TGCGCCAGCAGCTCCCTAAATAGCGGGAGTCTCAAGCAGTTCTTC
>TRBJ2-7|TRBV6-6|TRBD2|-
CASRYGTSTEQYF
TGTGCCAGCAGATACGGGACTAGCACCGAGCAGTACTTC
>TRBJ2-5|TRBV7-9|-|-
CASSLGQDPQETQYF
TGTGCCAGCAGCTTAGGGCAGGATCCCCAAGAGACCCAGTACTTC
>TRBJ2-1|TRBV19|-|-
CASSSREGVGDEQFF
TGTGCCAGTAGTAGTAGAGAAGGGGTAGGGGATGAGCAGTTCTTC
>TRBJ1-4|TRBV5-1|TRBD1|-
CASSLGTGGGEKLFF
TGCGCCAGCAGCTTGGGGACAGGGGGCGGCGAAAAACTGTTTTTT
>TRBJ2-1|TRBV27|TRBD2|-
CASSSTRAGGRAYEQFF
TGTGCCAGCAGTTCCACACGGGCCGGCGGGAGGGCCTATGAGCAGTTCTTC
>TRBJ1-2|TRBV29-1|-|-
CSVEGQDNYGYTF
TGCAGCGTTGAAGGTCAGGATAACTATGGCTACACCTTC
>TRBJ2-5|TRBV7-8|-|-
CASSAVGVRETQYF
TGTGCCAGCAGCGCCGTCGGGGTTAGAGAGACCCAGTACTTC
>TRBJ2-1|TRBV27|TRBD2|-
CASSPPRLAGGNEQFF
TGTGCCAGCAGTCCCCCCCGACTAGCGGGAGGTAATGAGCAGTTCTTC
>TRBJ2-3|TRBV23-1|TRBD1|once
CASPSLETGSTDTQYF
TGCGCCAGCCCCAGCCTGGAGACAGGGAGCACAGATACGCAGTATTTT
>TRBJ1-2|TRBV10-3|TRBD1|-
CAISRQGGHGYTF
TGTGCCATCAGCAGACAGGGGGGACATGGCTACACCTTC
>TRBJ1-2|TRBV6-5|-|-
CASSYSQGNYGYTF
TGTGCCAGCAGTTACTCGCAGGGGAACTATGGCTACACCTTC
>TRBJ2-1|TRBV5-1|TRBD1|-
CASSPGLEGALVNEQFF
TGCGCCAGCAGTCCCGGACTTGAGGGGGCTTTAGTAAATGAGCAGTTCTTC
>TRBJ1-4|TRBV29-1|TRBD1|-
CSVGGSGGRSNEKLFF
TGCAGCGTTGGAGGATCAGGGGGCAGGTCTAATGAAAAACTGTTTTTT
>TRBJ1-2|TRBV18|-|-
CASSPLGADYGYTF
TGTGCCAGCTCACCATTGGGGGCGGACTATGGCTACACCTTC
>TRBJ2-1|TRBV7-3|TRBD2|once
CASSLTGTSGKEQFF
TGTGCCAGCAGCTTAACTGGGACTAGCGGTAAAGAGCAGTTCTTC
>TRBJ1-2|TRBV7-9|-|-
CASSLRAGAYGYTF
TGTGCCAGCAGCTTGAGGGCAGGAGCCTATGGCTACACCTTC
>TRBJ2-3|TRBV6-5|-|-
CASSPTSADTYTQYF
TGTGCCAGCAGTCCTACTAGTGCAGACACATATACGCAGTATTTT
>TRBJ2-7|TRBV10-3|-|once
CAIGPAYEQYF
TGTGCCATCGGCCCCGCCTACGAGCAGTACTTC
>TRBJ1-1|TRBV29-1|TRBD1|-
CSGVGTGSEAFF
TGCAGCGGTGTAGGGACAGGGTCTGAAGCTTTCTTT
>TRBJ2-7|TRBV27|-|-
CASSPRTVSYEQYF
TGTGCCAGCAGTCCCCGGACAGTTTCCTACGAGCAGTACTTC
>TRBJ2-2|TRBV19|-|-
CASSWGAGELFF
TGTGCCAGTAGTTGGGGGGCCGGGGAGCTGTTTTTT
>TRBJ2-3|TRBV6-2/TRBV6-3|-|-
CASRPLQPADYTDTQYF
TGTGCCAGCAGACCTTTACAGCCAGCGGATTACACAGATACGCAGTATTTT
>TRBJ2-2|TRBV6-6|TRBD1|-
CASSWTGGNPGELFF
TGTGCCAGCAGCTGGACAGGGGGGAACCCCGGGGAGCTGTTTTTT
>TRBJ1-3|TRBV5-8|TRBD1|once
CASSLDRGGNTIYF
TGTGCCAGCAGCTTGGACAGGGGGGGAAACACCATATATTTT
>TRBJ2-1|TRBV30|-|once
CAWDSERRGEQFF
TGTGCCTGGGACTCTGAGAGAAGGGGTGAGCAGTTCTTC
>TRBJ2-7|TRBV19|TRBD1|-
CASSRTGGTYEQYF
TGTGCCAGTAGCCGGACAGGGGGGACCTACGAGCAGTACTTC
>TRBJ2-1|TRBV3-1/TRBV3-2|TRBD2|-
CASSQSFPSGQGFF
TGTGCCAGCAGCCAGAGTTTTCCTAGCGGGCAGGGGTTCTTC
>TRBJ1-3|TRBV28|-|-
CASSFLPGAGNTIYF
TGTGCCAGCAGTTTTTTGCCAGGGGCCGGAAACACCATATATTTT
>TRBJ2-7|TRBV7-2|-|-
CASSPLHEQYF
TGTGCCAGCAGCCCCCTTCACGAGCAGTACTTC
>TRBJ2-3|TRBV5-1|-|-
CASSLIGITDTQYF
TGCGCCAGCAGCTTGATCGGGATCACAGATACGCAGTATTTT
>TRBJ1-5|TRBV10-1|-|-
CASSGQSGTRAGQPQHF
TGCGCCAGCAGTGGCCAAAGCGGGACCAGGGCGGGTCAGCCCCAGCATTTT
>TRBJ1-1|TRBV30|-|-
CAWSVRGNTNTEAFF
TGTGCCTGGAGTGTACGAGGGAACACGAACACTGAAGCTTTCTTT
>TRBJ2-7|TRBV5-4|TRBD2|-
CASSLEGTSGAYEQYF
TGTGCCAGCAGCTTGGAAGGGACTAGCGGAGCCTACGAGCAGTACTTC
>TRBJ2-3|TRBV6-2/TRBV6-3|-|-
CASSYMETDTQYF
TGTGCCAGCAGTTATATGGAGACAGATACGCAGTATTTT
>TRBJ1-4|TRBV28|TRBD1|-
CASSPTGPENEKLFF
TGTGCCAGCAGTCCGACAGGGCCAGAGAATGAAAAACTGTTTTTT
>TRBJ2-4|TRBV29-1|TRBD1|-
CSAEEGTGQYF
TGCAGCGCAGAAGAGGGGACAGGACAGTACTTC
>TRBJ2-1|TRBV5-1|TRBD1|-
CASSLHTGQGSYNEQFF
TGCGCCAGCAGCTTGCACACGGGACAGGGATCCTACAATGAGCAGTTCTTC
>TRBJ2-5|TRBV5-1|TRBD1|-
CASSLTPGQQETQYF
TGCGCCAGCAGCCTAACGCCGGGACAGCAAGAGACCCAGTACTTC
>TRBJ1-3|TRBV6-5|-|-
CASSDSPTGNTIYF
TGTGCCAGCAGCGACAGCCCGACTGGAAACACCATATATTTT
>TRBJ1-5|TRBV7-8|TRBD1|-
CASSLRGTVNQPQHF
TGTGCCAGCAGCTTAAGGGGGACAGTCAATCAGCCCCAGCATTTT
>TRBJ1-4|TRBV5-1|TRBD1|-
CASSDYRGTNEKLFF
TGCGCCAGCAGCGACTACAGGGGAACTAATGAAAAACTGTTTTTT
>TRBJ2-5|TRBV27|TRBD2|-
CASSRGLAGRQETQYF
TGTGCCAGCAGCCGGGGACTAGCGGGGCGCCAAGAGACCCAGTACTTC
>TRBJ2-5|TRBV5-1|TRBD2|-
CASGLAGVGQETQYF
TGCGCCAGCGGATTGGCGGGAGTAGGTCAAGAGACCCAGTACTTC
>TRBJ1-1|TRBV6-5|TRBD1|-
CASIRQGPNTEAFF
TGTGCCAGCATCAGACAGGGACCGAACACTGAAGCTTTCTTT
>TRBJ2-1|TRBV5-1|TRBD1|-
CASSLAGTGGDEQFF
TGCGCCAGCAGCCTGGCCGGGACAGGGGGCGATGAGCAGTTCTTC
>TRBJ1-5|TRBV18|-|few
CASSPSNRRGNQPQHF
TGTGCCAGCTCACCAAGTAACAGGCGTGGCAATCAGCCCCAGCATTTT
>TRBJ1-2|TRBV30|-|once
CAWSVPGDRGGYTF
TGTGCCTGGAGTGTCCCCGGGGATCGCGGTGGCTACACCTTC
>TRBJ1-4|TRBV18|TRBD1|-
CASSLDRGKLFF
TGTGCCAGCTCGCTAGACAGGGGCAAACTGTTTTTT
>TRBJ2-1|TRBV7-9|TRBD2|-
CASSPKPRLAIFGEQFF
TGTGCCAGCAGCCCGAAGCCCCGACTAGCGATTTTTGGTGAGCAGTTCTTC
>TRBJ2-5|TRBV10-3|-|few
CASTARGAGETQYF
TGTGCCTCGACGGCTCGGGGGGCGGGAGAGACCCAGTACTTC
>TRBJ1-2|TRBV9|-|once
CASSVVQGGGYTF
TGTGCCAGCAGCGTAGTACAGGGTGGTGGCTACACCTTC
>TRBJ1-3|TRBV9|TRBD1|-
CASSPGGQGHSGNTIYF
TGTGCCAGCAGTCCAGGGGGACAGGGGCACTCTGGAAACACCATATATTTT
>TRBJ2-7|TRBV9|TRBD2|-
CASSAPHGEGEQYF
TGTGCCAGCAGCGCCCCCCACGGGGAGGGCGAGCAGTACTTC
>TRBJ1-1|TRBV6-5|TRBD1|-
CASSRDRVNTEAFF
TGTGCCAGCAGTCGGGACAGGGTGAACACTGAAGCTTTCTTT
>TRBJ2-7|TRBV12-2|-|-
CASRPRGASGSNEQYF
TGTGCAAGTCGCCCCAGGGGGGCTAGCGGGAGTAACGAGCAGTACTTC
>TRBJ1-5|TRBV12-3/TRBV12-4|-|-
CASSRGNQPQHF
TGTGCCAGCAGTAGGGGGAATCAGCCCCAGCATTTT
>TRBJ2-2|TRBV19|TRBD2|-
CATRGTSGGTGELFF
TGTGCCACAAGAGGGACTAGCGGGGGGACCGGGGAGCTGTTTTTT